This T cell receptor beta chain came from a study of memory CD4+ T cells and cytomegalovirus serostatus. Study as a whole: Donors were healthy Belgian adults, fewer than ten CMV seropositive and roughly 25 seronegative. Study-level points and caveats: Median bootstrapped AUC for CMV status was about 0.94 originally, about 0.9 US-trained. The CMV-associated TCR signature appears largely within the CD4+ memory repertoire.

A word on this clone: Its antigen is unknown.

Per germline, CDR1 MDHEN and CDR2 SYDVKM. This CDR3 has 15 residues. The V and J ends lost 5 bases and 1 base, in that order; junction bases with no gene match: 5. Assay used: immunoSEQ multiplex PCR; TCRdb lists only in-frame clones, some missing. The table shows tens of thousands of clones, with more than 75% occurring only once. The sort gate was single viable CD3+CD4+CD8-CD45RO+ cells for memory CD4+ T cells. The TCR comes from an adult in good health and CMV-seropositive. The chain has TRBV28 and TRBJ2-3; the match to TRBD1 covers 8 bases. Sequenced input: memory CD4+ T cells from blood. This CDR3 is CASSPGGGGTDTQYF. For the CDR3, the DNA is TGTGCCAGCAGTCCAGGGGGCGGGGGCACAGATACGCAGTATTTT.